The entry that follows covers one T cell receptor beta chain sequence. The target antigen is unknown. The data belong to a study of PD-1 blockade in classical Hodgkin lymphoma. Looking at the study overall: Nivolumab 3 mg/kg was given intravenously every 2 weeks. Study-wide findings and caveats: According to reports, newly diagnosed patients had lower baseline TCR diversity than healthy donors, and relapsed/refractory patients had lower baseline TCR diversity still. With respect to the repertoire differences, their causes, possibly disease activity or prior therapy, remain undefined. Exclusion applied to patients who initiated nivolumab less than 1 year following ASCT.

The length of the CDR3 is 16 residues. In germline, CDR1 is SGHRS, CDR2 YFSETQ. V gave up 1 base and J gave up 7 bases; unmatched junction bases: 6. This table comes from immunoSEQ multiplex PCR, and its TCRdb copy is limited to in-frame clones, with some not included. This sample has tens of thousands of clones, with 70% found just once. All the patients suffered relapse after autologous stem cell transplantation, and brentuximab vedotin exposure differed. The genes are TRBV5-1 and TRBJ2-3, with TRBD2 matching over 13 bases. The material was peripheral blood mononuclear cells (PBMCs), obtained before the second cycle of nivolumab. The TCR originated in a human donor with classical Hodgkin lymphoma. CDR3 amino acids: CASSLPGLAGVNTQYF. The CDR3 nucleotides read TGCGCCAGCAGCTTGCCTGGACTAGCGGGGGTAAATACGCAGTATTTT. The complete variable domain, with remaining parts taken from reference TRBV5-1 and TRBJ2-3, reads KAGVTQTPRYLIKTRGQQVTLSCSPISGHRSVSWYQQTPGQGLQFLFEYFSETQRNKGNFPGRFSGRQFSNSRSEMNVSTLELGDSALYLCASSLPGLAGVNTQYFGPGTRLTVL.